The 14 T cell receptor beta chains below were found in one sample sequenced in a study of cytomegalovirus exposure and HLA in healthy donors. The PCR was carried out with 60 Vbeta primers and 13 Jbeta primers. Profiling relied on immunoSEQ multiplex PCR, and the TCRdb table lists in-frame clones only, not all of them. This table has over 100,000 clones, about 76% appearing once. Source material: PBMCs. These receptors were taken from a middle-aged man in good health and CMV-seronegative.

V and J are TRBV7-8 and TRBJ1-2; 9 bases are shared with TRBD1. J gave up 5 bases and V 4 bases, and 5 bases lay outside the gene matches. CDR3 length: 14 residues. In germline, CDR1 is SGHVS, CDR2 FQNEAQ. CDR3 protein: CASSSGQGLYGYTF. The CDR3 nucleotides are TGTGCCAGCAGCTCTGGACAGGGGTTGTATGGCTACACCTTC.

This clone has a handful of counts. The CDR3 DNA reads TGTGCCAGCAGCTTGGCGGGGGGCATTGATACGCAGTATTTT. This gives the protein CASSLAGGIDTQYF. The V and J genes are TRBV7-9 and TRBJ2-3; TRBD2 aligns across 8 bases. With V trimmed by 3 bases and J by 6 bases, 5 bases remained unmatched. The germline gives CDR1 SEHNR, CDR2 FQNEAQ (reference sequence). This CDR3 has 14 amino acids.

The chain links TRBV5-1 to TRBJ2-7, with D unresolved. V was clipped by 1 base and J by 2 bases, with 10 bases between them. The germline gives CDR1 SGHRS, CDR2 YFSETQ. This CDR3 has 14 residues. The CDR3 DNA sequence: TGCGCCAGCAGCTTGATGATAGGAGCCTACGAGCAGTACTTC. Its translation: CASSLMIGAYEQYF.

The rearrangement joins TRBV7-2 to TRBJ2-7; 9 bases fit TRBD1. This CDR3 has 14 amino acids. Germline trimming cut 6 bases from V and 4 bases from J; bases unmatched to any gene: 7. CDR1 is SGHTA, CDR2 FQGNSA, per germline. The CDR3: CASSTPGQGYEQYF. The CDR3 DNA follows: TGTGCCAGCAGTACACCGGGACAGGGTTACGAGCAGTACTTC. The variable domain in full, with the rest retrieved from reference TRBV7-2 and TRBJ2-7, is GAGVSQSPSNKVTEKGKDVELRCDPISGHTALYWYRQSLGQGLEFLIYFQGNSAPDKSGLPSDRFSAERTGGSVSTLTIQRTQQEDSAVYLCASSTPGQGYEQYFGPGTRLTVT.

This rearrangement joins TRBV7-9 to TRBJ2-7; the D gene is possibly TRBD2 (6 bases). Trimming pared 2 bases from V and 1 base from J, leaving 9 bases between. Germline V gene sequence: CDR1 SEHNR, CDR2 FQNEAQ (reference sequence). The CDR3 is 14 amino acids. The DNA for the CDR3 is TGTGCCAGCAGCTTATCGAGCGGGTCCTACGAGCAGTACTTC. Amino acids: CASSLSSGSYEQYF.

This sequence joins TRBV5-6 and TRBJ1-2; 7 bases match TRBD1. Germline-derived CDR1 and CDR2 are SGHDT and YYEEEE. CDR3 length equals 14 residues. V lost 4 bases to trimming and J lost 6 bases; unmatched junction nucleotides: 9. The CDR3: CASSEKTGLNGYTF. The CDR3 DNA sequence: TGTGCCAGCAGCGAGAAGACAGGGCTGAATGGCTACACCTTC.

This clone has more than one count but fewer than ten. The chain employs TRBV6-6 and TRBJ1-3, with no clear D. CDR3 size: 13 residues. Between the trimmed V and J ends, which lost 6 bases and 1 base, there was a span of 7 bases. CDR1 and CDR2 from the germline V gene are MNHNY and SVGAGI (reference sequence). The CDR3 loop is CASSRQSGNTIYF. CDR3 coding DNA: TGTGCCAGCAGCCGACAATCTGGAAACACCATATATTTT.

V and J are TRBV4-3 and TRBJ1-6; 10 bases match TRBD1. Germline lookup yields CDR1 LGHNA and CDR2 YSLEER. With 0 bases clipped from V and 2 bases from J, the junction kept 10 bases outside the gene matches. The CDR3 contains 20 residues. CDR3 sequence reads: CASSQDPATGGSAYNSPLHF. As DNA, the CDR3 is TGCGCCAGCAGCCAAGATCCGGCGACAGGGGGCTCAGCCTATAATTCACCCCTCCACTTT.

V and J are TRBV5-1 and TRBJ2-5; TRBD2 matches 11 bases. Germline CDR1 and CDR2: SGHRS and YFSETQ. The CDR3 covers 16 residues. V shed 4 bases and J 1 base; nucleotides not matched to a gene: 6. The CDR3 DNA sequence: TGCGCCAGCAGCCCCCGACTAGCGGGGCCCCAAGAGACCCAGTACTTC. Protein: CASSPRLAGPQETQYF. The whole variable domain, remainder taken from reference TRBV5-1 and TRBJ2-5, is KAGVTQTPRYLIKTRGQQVTLSCSPISGHRSVSWYQQTPGQGLQFLFEYFSETQRNKGNFPGRFSGRQFSNSRSEMNVSTLELGDSALYLCASSPRLAGPQETQYFGPGTRLLVL.

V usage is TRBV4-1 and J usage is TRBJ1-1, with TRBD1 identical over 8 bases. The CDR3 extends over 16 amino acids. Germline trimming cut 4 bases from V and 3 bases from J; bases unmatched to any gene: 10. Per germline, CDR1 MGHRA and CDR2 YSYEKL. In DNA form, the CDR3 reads TGCGCCAGCAGCCCCGCGGGGAACAGGGGGTACACTGAAGCTTTCTTT. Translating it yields CASSPAGNRGYTEAFF.

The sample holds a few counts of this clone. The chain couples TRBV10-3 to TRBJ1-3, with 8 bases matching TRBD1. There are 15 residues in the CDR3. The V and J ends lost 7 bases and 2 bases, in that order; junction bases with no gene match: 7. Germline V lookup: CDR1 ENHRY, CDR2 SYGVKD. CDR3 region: CAITIGQGAGNTIYF. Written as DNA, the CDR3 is TGTGCCATCACGATAGGACAGGGCGCTGGAAACACCATATATTTT.

CDR3 residues: CASSTGTGARAGNTIYF. CDR3 DNA sequence: TGTGCCAGCAGTACCGGGACAGGGGCCCGGGCTGGAAACACCATATATTTT. The rearrangement joins TRBV7-9 to TRBJ1-3; 10 bases are shared with TRBD1. V lost 6 bases and J lost 2; bases outside the gene matches: 10. This CDR3 comprises 17 residues. The germline V gene has CDR1 SEHNR and CDR2 FQNEAQ (reference sequence).

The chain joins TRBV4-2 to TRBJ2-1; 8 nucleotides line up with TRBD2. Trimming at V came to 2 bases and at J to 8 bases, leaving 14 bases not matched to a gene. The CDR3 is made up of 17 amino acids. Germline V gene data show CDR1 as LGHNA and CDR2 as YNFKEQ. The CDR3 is CASSQYPAGAPGDEQFF. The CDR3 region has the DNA TGTGCCAGCAGCCAATACCCAGCGGGGGCTCCCGGGGATGAGCAGTTCTTC.

The CDR3 spells CASSWRGGETTDTQYF. For the CDR3, the DNA is TGTGCCAGCAGCTGGAGAGGCGGGGAGACCACAGATACGCAGTATTTT. The chain is built from TRBV7-6 and TRBJ2-3; perhaps TRBD2 as D (6 bases). The V end was cut by 4 bases, the J end by 2 bases, with 16 bases between. CDR3 size: 16 residues. CDR1 is SGHVS, CDR2 FNYEAQ, per germline.